This TCR beta chain was identified in a study of identifying expanded T cells in peripheral blood. Measured with immunoSEQ multiplex PCR; TCRdb has only the in-frame clones, and not every one. The sample lists about 110,000 clones, around 89% occurring once. General observations from the study: Technical replicates showed around 1.2 changed clones; roughly two weeks around 15; four weeks 19. Clone count variance between roughly 2-week samples rose with total template count.

To note about this clone: The target antigen is unknown.

Trimming took 4 bases from V and 0 from J; bases not matched to a gene: 2. Germline V gene data show CDR1 as LGHNA and CDR2 as YSLEER. There are 15 residues in the CDR3. The sample consisted of blood. The chain combines TRBV4-3 with TRBJ2-1, with TRBD1 matching 8 bases. The source is a person aged 18 to 75 in good health. In DNA form, the CDR3 reads TGCGCCAGCAGCCGGACAGGGACCTCCTACAATGAGCAGTTCTTC. Its protein product is CASSRTGTSYNEQFF.